Presented here are 21 T cell receptor beta chains from one specimen sequenced in a study of blood T cell repertoires in COVID-19. Generated by immunoSEQ multiplex PCR, the TCRdb table keeps only in-frame clones and is missing some. Among 100,000 or so clones listed, approximately 90% were seen once. Sequences were obtained from peripheral blood. The origin of the receptors is a man aged 50 or older with active COVID-19.

This chain joins TRBV4-3 and TRBJ2-1, with 8 bases identical to TRBD2. The germline CDR1 and CDR2 sequences are LGHNA and YSLEER. CDR3 length equals 17 residues. With 3 bases clipped from V and 5 bases from J, the junction kept 12 bases outside the gene matches. This CDR3 is CASSQGLAGISNNEQFF. In DNA, the CDR3 is TGCGCCAGCAGCCAGGGGTTAGCGGGAATTTCGAACAATGAGCAGTTCTTC.

The rearrangement uses TRBV12-3 or TRBV12-4 and TRBJ1-2, with D possibly matching TRBD1 (5 bases). The V and J ends lost 5 bases and 8 bases respectively, with 12 bases between them. The CDR3 sequence is 12 residues long. CDR3 sequence reads: CASSDPGEGYTF. DNA of the CDR3: TGTGCCAGCAGTGACCCGGGGGAAGGCTACACCTTC.

This clone has just one count. The CDR3 DNA is TGTGCCAGCAGCCAAGTTCGGGGGTCGGCTGAAGCTTTCTTT. Translation: CASSQVRGSAEAFF. The chain is built from TRBV3-1 (or the pseudogene TRBV3-2) and TRBJ1-1, with a tentative D call TRBD1 (5 bases). Trimming pared 1 base from V and 6 bases from J, leaving 12 bases between. Germline CDR1 LGHDT, CDR2 YNNKEL (reference sequence). The CDR3 spans 14 residues.

This clone was counted a few times. The chain uses TRBV4-1 and TRBJ1-5; D uncertain. The germline V gene has CDR1 MGHRA and CDR2 YSYEKL. V was shortened by 5 bases and J by 4 bases, with 15 bases between the two germline ends. The CDR3 sequence is 15 residues long. The CDR3 DNA reads as TGCGCCAGCAGCAATGCTTTGAGCTATAATCAGCCCCAGCATTTT. It translates to CASSNALSYNQPQHF.

Worth noting for this clone: Mismatch with germline at one junction end may stem from a read error. The chain carries TRBV4-1 and TRBJ2-1; D may be TRBD1 (5 bases). Germline V gene lookup returns CDR1 MGHRA and CDR2 YSYEKL. The CDR3 totals 16 residues. CDR3 loop: CASNQELDTVYNEQFF. The CDR3 DNA reads as TGCGCCAGCAACCAAGAGCTGGACACCGTCTACAATGAGCAGTTCTTC.

This chain links TRBV4-2 with TRBJ2-1; 7 bases line up with TRBD2. This CDR3 has 17 residues. Germline trimming cut 0 bases from V and 7 bases from J; bases unmatched to any gene: 12. Germline lookup yields CDR1 LGHNA and CDR2 YNFKEQ. The CDR3 DNA follows: TGTGCCAGCAGCCAAGATGGTAGAGGGACTATAAATAATGAGCAGTTCTTC. Translated, it gives CASSQDGRGTINNEQFF.

V is TRBV4-1 and J is TRBJ2-2; TRBD1 agrees at 8 bases. The CDR3 loop spans 14 amino acids. V lost 3 bases to trimming and J lost 3 bases; unmatched junction nucleotides: 0. Per germline, CDR1 MGHRA and CDR2 YSYEKL. CDR3 sequence: CASSQTGDTGELFF. DNA of the CDR3: TGCGCCAGCAGCCAGACAGGGGACACCGGGGAGCTGTTTTTT.

The V and J genes are TRBV3-1 (or the pseudogene TRBV3-2) and TRBJ1-6; 8 bases fit TRBD1. Germline CDR1 LGHDT, CDR2 YNNKEL (reference sequence). V shed 4 bases, J shed 6 bases, and the junction held 8 bases outside the gene matches. This CDR3 is built from 16 residues. CDR3 nucleotide sequence: TGTGCCAGCAGCCGACTAACAGGGGGAGGTAATTCACCCCTCCACTTT. It yields the protein CASSRLTGGGNSPLHF.

The J gene is TRBJ2-6, the V gene TRBV7-3; 7 bases are shared with TRBD1. Trimming removed 0 bases from V and 3 bases from J; junction bases left unmatched: 8. CDR1 and CDR2 from the germline V gene are SGHTA and FQGTGA. The CDR3 contains 18 residues. The CDR3 region is CASSLTGGEVYGANVLTF. The CDR3 DNA follows: TGTGCCAGCAGCTTAACAGGGGGCGAGGTATATGGGGCCAACGTCCTGACTTTC. Looking up the rest from reference TRBV7-3 and TRBJ2-6 gives the full variable domain: GAGVSQTPSNKVTEKGKYVELRCDPISGHTALYWYRQSLGQGPEFLIYFQGTGAADDSGLPNDRFFAVRPEGSVSTLKIQRTERGDSAVYLCASSLTGGEVYGANVLTFGAGSRLTVL.

The V call is TRBV5-1, the J call TRBJ2-7; D is perhaps TRBD2 (7 bases). Trimming pared 4 bases from V and 0 bases from J, leaving 17 bases between. Germline assignment: CDR1 SGHRS and CDR2 YFSETQ. CDR3 size: 16 residues. CDR3 in DNA: TGCGCCAGCAGCGTCGCGGTCGGGGGGCACTCCTACGAGCAGTACTTC. Its translation: CASSVAVGGHSYEQYF.

The J gene is TRBJ2-5, the V gene TRBV9, with a tentative D call TRBD1 (5 bases). This CDR3 contains 15 residues. Trimming stripped 2 bases from V and 4 bases from J, with 15 bases between. Looked up from germline, CDR1 is SGDLS and CDR2 is YYNGEE. Here the CDR3 DNA reads TGTGCCAGCAGCGTTGGTAGGGGTTGGATAGAGACCCAGTACTTC. This gives the protein CASSVGRGWIETQYF.

V gene TRBV5-1 combines with J gene TRBJ1-2, with 9 bases identical to TRBD1. CDR3 length: 16 residues. The germline V gene has CDR1 SGHRS and CDR2 YFSETQ. After removal of 1 base from V and 7 bases from J, the junction contained 11 bases not matched to a gene. CDR3 bases: TGCGCCAGCAGCTTGCAGACCGGGACAGGGTATGGTGGCTACACCTTC. Protein sequence: CASSLQTGTGYGGYTF.

The genes are TRBV5-1 and TRBJ1-4; D uncertain. Germline V CDR1 and CDR2: SGHRS, YFSETQ. V was clipped by 1 base and J by 5 bases, with 15 bases between them. This CDR3 is 16 amino acids long. The CDR3 sequence: CASSLRSGQMNEKLFF. CDR3 nucleotides: TGCGCCAGCAGCTTGCGGTCTGGGCAAATGAATGAAAAACTGTTTTTT.

This chain uses TRBV11-2 with TRBJ2-7, with 12 bases aligning to TRBD2. Germline CDR1 and CDR2: SGHAT and FQNNGV. The CDR3 is 17 amino acids. The V segment lost 3 bases and the J segment 1 base; nucleotides outside the gene matches: 7. CDR3 amino acids: CASSFWASGGDSYEQYF. The CDR3, as DNA: TGTGCCAGCAGCTTTTGGGCTAGCGGGGGGGATTCCTACGAGCAGTACTTC.

This clone showed up just once. The chain uses TRBV7-2 and TRBJ2-2, with D tentatively TRBD2 (6 bases). The CDR3 is 13 residues long. The V gene lost 6 bases and the J gene lost 5 bases, with 10 bases spanning the gap. Germline CDR1 reads SGHTA; CDR2 reads FQGNSA. The CDR3 DNA sequence: TGTGCCAGCAGTCTAGCGACAACCGGGGAGCTGTTTTTT. Its protein is CASSLATTGELFF.

This clone was detected only once. This chain links TRBV25-1 with TRBJ1-1; a weak D match, TRBD1 (5 bases). This CDR3 has 17 amino acids. The V gene lost 5 bases and the J gene lost 1 base, with 20 bases spanning the gap. The germline CDR1 and CDR2 sequences are MGHDK and SYGVNS. The CDR3 bases are TGTGCCAGCAGTAGGGGCCTAGGCGTCACCAAGAACACTGAAGCTTTCTTT. Its protein product is CASSRGLGVTKNTEAFF.

This sequence joins TRBV18 and TRBJ1-1; possible D gene TRBD1, 5 bases. Germline lookup yields CDR1 KGHSH and CDR2 LQKENI. This CDR3 spans 12 amino acids. V lost 3 bases to trimming and J lost 6 bases, with 8 bases between them. The CDR3 DNA reads as TGTGCCAGCTCACCCAGGGATTCTGAAGCTTTCTTT. Translated: CASSPRDSEAFF. Together with reference TRBV18 and TRBJ1-1, the CDR3 gives the full variable domain: NAGVMQNPRHLVRRRGQEARLRCSPMKGHSHVYWYRQLPEEGLKFMVYLQKENIIDESGMPKERFSAEFPKEGPSILRIQQVVRGDSAAYFCASSPRDSEAFFGQGTRLTVV.

V gene TRBV7-9 combines with J gene TRBJ1-1; D remains ambiguous. Germline CDR1 is SEHNR and CDR2 is FQNEAQ (reference sequence). V lost 3 bases and J lost 0, with 14 bases in between. CDR3 length: 16 amino acids. DNA for the CDR3: TGTGCCAGCAGCTTTCCAGAGGATTTCATGAACACTGAAGCTTTCTTT. This codes for CASSFPEDFMNTEAFF.

The chain couples TRBV14 to TRBJ1-6; tentative D call: TRBD1 (6 bases). The V end lost 0 bases, the J end lost 6 bases, and 9 bases lay between the germline ends. The CDR3 totals 15 residues. From germline, CDR1 is SGHDN and CDR2 FVKESK. In nucleotides, the CDR3 is TGTGCCAGCAGCCAAGACAGGGGTTCTAATTCACCCCTCCACTTT. It specifies CASSQDRGSNSPLHF. Looking up the rest from reference TRBV14 and TRBJ1-6 gives the full variable domain: EAGVTQFPSHSVIEKGQTVTLRCDPISGHDNLYWYRRVMGKEIKFLLHFVKESKQDESGMPNNRFLAERTGGTYSTLKVQPAELEDSGVYFCASSQDRGSNSPLHFGNGTRLTVT.

The chain uses TRBV18 and TRBJ2-7, with D maybe TRBD2 (6 bases). Between the trimmed V and J ends, which lost 2 bases and 2 bases, there was a span of 10 bases. Germline CDR1 reads KGHSH; CDR2 reads LQKENI. The CDR3 loop spans 14 amino acids. The CDR3, as DNA: TGTGCCAGCTCACCAAGTAGCGGTACCTACGAGCAGTACTTC. It yields the protein CASSPSSGTYEQYF.

The V and J genes are TRBV6-6 and TRBJ1-2; 9 bases are a match to TRBD1. Germline lookup yields CDR1 MNHNY and CDR2 SVGAGI (reference sequence). Trimming cost V 5 bases and J 7 bases; bases outside gene matches: 14. There are 16 residues in the CDR3. The CDR3 DNA reads as TGTGCCAGCAGTCCCGCCAACAGGGGGCCCAGTTTTGGCTACACCTTC. Its translation is CASSPANRGPSFGYTF.